Sequencing of this T cell receptor (beta chain) was carried out in a study of T cells in Graves' hyperthyroidism and ophthalmopathy. The CDR3 loop spans 14 amino acids. Germline lookup yields CDR1 MNHGY and CDR2 SVAAGI. Trimming shortened V by 8 bases and J by 2 bases, and 15 bases separated the two germline ends. This clonotype was found many times. Its antigen is unknown. General study findings and limits: Among thyroid clonotypes expanded above 0.001, most also appeared in blood. Before onset, ophthalmopathy was predicted by the model a median 6.5 months earlier.

Amplified TCR beta CDR3 regions came from RNA transcripts. First-round RT-PCR with HTBI primers amplified the TCR CDR3 region. TCRdb fed the multiplex PCR reads into MiXCR, producing one record per CDR3 protein. The sample includes a few hundred thousand distinct CDR3 sequences, 17% seen only once; the top ten take 15% to 20%. Sequences were obtained from blood. The sequence was obtained from a woman in her late teens or twenties with Graves' ophthalmopathy. The J gene is TRBJ1-2, the V gene TRBV6-9; the D gene is possibly TRBD1 (6 bases). CDR3 coding DNA: TGTGCCAGCCTTAGGGGGGGCAGGAACTATGGCTACACCTTC. The encoded protein is CASLRGGRNYGYTF.